This T cell receptor beta chain was obtained from a study of cytomegalovirus exposure and HLA in healthy donors (dated by TCRdb to between 2016 and 2019). Study-level background: An earlier analysis of several hundred of the donors reported roughly 300 Gb of sequence data and roughly 120 million unique TCR beta sequences obtained from about 200 million T cells. Donor age, sex, ethnicity and CMV serostatus were collected together with the repertoire data. The aim of the study was to test whether cataloging public T cell receptors could identify signatures of past pathogen exposure. Several DR-DQ haplotypes were handled as single units for association and clustering because linkage in the cohort was strong. Besides the first cohort of roughly 640 subjects, a separate validation cohort made up of 120 different subjects was used. An early release covering more than 500 HLA-typed donors comprised approximately 300 gigabases of sequencing data and tens of millions of unique TCR sequences. On average, roughly 200,000 unique TCR beta nucleotide sequences were sequenced per donor among some 430 genotyped donors of the cohort, with roughly 18% of those sequences being non-productive. Rather than drawing on any new phenotypic data, the later analysis identified candidate immune exposures from TCR beta sequences and the way those sequences occurred across donors. To predict cytomegalovirus infection status, the study combined high-throughput TCR immunosequencing, statistical association of individual TCRs with disease status, and machine learning. The study used immunosequencing to profile the T cell repertoires of 670 or so subjects and linked those repertoires to cytomegalovirus serostatus. The genetic ancestry cluster associated with self-reported Caucasian donors included 81% of the roughly 390 genotyped donors. An earlier analysis of some 500 of the donors applied high-throughput TCR beta sequencing to assess whether each TCR beta V gene segment acted as functional or pseudogenic. The number of donors typed differed by locus, with 629-630 for A, B, C, DRB1 and DQB1, roughly 520 for DQA1, 600 to 610 for DPA1, and some 440 for DPB1. Every repertoire in the discovery cohort had been generated on one and the same sequencing platform. A later analysis re-analyzed previously published TCR beta repertoires from approximately 670 donors and added high-resolution HLA genotyping to study TCR occurrence patterns. HLA typing covered class I and class II loci at four-digit resolution. A later genetic analysis used genome-wide SNP genotypes for about 65% of the 666 donors, treating that subset as a discovery cohort.

Unmatched junction bases come to 5, with V trimmed by 4 bases and J by 3 bases. The CDR3 runs 15 residues from the cysteine to the phenylalanine. Only the CDR3 region is kept as DNA, spanning 45 bases read in frame from base 1. Reading the germline V gene gives CDR1 LGHNA and CDR2 YSLEER. The cohort consisted of 666 healthy bone marrow donors. Cohort members were all nominally healthy when sampled, although unrecorded immune exposures were likely present. The donor tested CMV seronegative and was one of the 352 seronegative cohort members. A peripheral blood sample was collected from each donor, and TCR beta sequencing was performed on peripheral blood mononuclear cells. The Qiagen DNeasy Blood Extraction Kit was used to extract genomic DNA from the blood cell samples. This clone was detected only a few times. Its binding antigen is unknown. It has no much larger one-base neighbor in the sample; base qualities were not kept.

The library relied on the immunoSEQ multiplex PCR assay. The multiplex PCR relied on a mix of 60 forward primers for TCR Vbeta segments and 13 reverse primers for TCR Jbeta segments. A multiplex PCR assay on genomic DNA amplified the CDR3 region of rearranged TCR beta genes. The Illumina HiSeq System was used to sequence the amplified TCR beta libraries as 87-base-pair reads. The paper's data handling went like this. In a later analysis, around 80 million unique TCR beta chains were counted across the 500 to 700 repertoires, and roughly 11 million of these chains were shared by at least two donors. Raw reads were error-corrected and collapsed into unique sequences by a nearest-neighbor algorithm in which closely related sequences were merged to remove PCR and sequencing errors. V, D and J gene segments were assigned by aligning CDR3 sequences to IMGT reference sequences. For a sequence to be retained, a match of at least six nucleotides was required to both a V gene segment and a J gene segment. A rearrangement counted as productive if the CDR3 had no stop codons and remained in frame with V and J, and every other rearrangement counted as non-productive. CDR3 was defined by IMGT convention, running from the second conserved V-encoded cysteine to the conserved J-encoded phenylalanine. Sequences without an unambiguous match to a single V gene segment were excluded from the earlier analysis of about 640 of the donors. An earlier analysis of fewer than 750 of the donors classified V segments as functional when productive rearrangements were above 56.7% and as segregating when the standard deviation between donors was above 5%. To diagnose cytomegalovirus status from the catalog of TCR beta chain sequences, a statistical classification framework was built. In a later analysis, V and J genes were assigned by comparing TCR nucleotide sequences against IMGT/GENE-DB human TR gene sequences. In a later analysis, CDR3 sequences and most-parsimonious VDJ recombination scenarios were assigned using the TCRdist pipeline. In a later analysis, each TCR beta chain was defined by its CDR3 amino acid sequence together with its V-gene family, and reads without a unique V-gene family were excluded. A later analysis removed 500 to 600 highly shared, low-generation-probability nucleotide sequences to deal with suspected cross-contamination and a sequencing artifact. A later analysis calculated a clonal expansion index for each public chain from normalized within-repertoire ranks of inferred template counts. In a later analysis, generation probabilities were computed with a VDJ recombination model fitted to out-of-frame rearrangements, and the resulting probabilities were checked against IGoR. In a later analysis, TCR-TCR, TCR-HLA and TCR-CMV co-occurrence was scored with hypergeometric tests, and a repertoire-size bias correction was applied to TCR pairs. In a later analysis, false discovery rates were estimated by permuting HLA or CMV assignments 20 times. In a later analysis, co-occurring TCRs were grouped with DBSCAN, and TCRdist sequence similarity was added when clustering was performed within HLA-allele-positive subsets. Co-occurrence clustering excluded repertoires with fewer than 30,000 or more than 120,000 public chains, plus five with anomalous nucleotide sharing. Held by TCRdb, this immuneACCESS table contains in-frame sequences only and omits some clones. Under half of the omission traces to an unresolved V gene where checked; the cause of the rest is unknown. For V, J and clone size, that table is used; D and trimming come from the DNA. Within this sample are 130,000 or so clones, with about three fifths of them counted one time only. The ten top clones hold 1.8% of the sample.

The paper as a whole reports these results and caveats: A few of the identified cytomegalovirus-associated TCR beta chains were confirmed in vitro to be specific for cytomegalovirus antigens. Most TCR sequences were seen in very few donors, while some public TCRs were found in many individuals. V-gene and J-gene trimming of TCR beta chains was associated with a missense DCLRE1C variant in a later genetic analysis, and the association was replicated in an independent cohort. Assigning TCR associations to individual alleles was difficult when HLA alleles, especially DR and DQ, strongly co-occurred. A total of fewer than 200 TCR beta chains were listed by the study as associated with cytomegalovirus. Compared with the approximately 600-donor mean, donors in an Asian-associated ancestry cluster had fewer N-insertions in productive TCRs, according to a later genetic analysis. Sequencing depth was assumed to be roughly uniform across donors in the presence/absence analyses, though that assumption may not hold. In this cohort, only TCR beta chains were sequenced, and detectable features were limited by the absence of alpha or paired-chain data. Because HLA typing was unavailable for some donors at each locus, only the typed subset was used in association tests. A further reported finding was that TCR beta sequences accurately predicted the HLA-A and HLA-B alleles for most subjects in the first cohort. The only immune exposure information available for the cohort was CMV serostatus. The authors suggested that the approach could potentially be extended to other disease states and immunological phenotypes. In an earlier analysis of some 550 of the donors, most TCR beta V segments were observed in productive rearrangements about 90% or about 30% of the time, broadly matching IMGT annotations. Correlated functional status among segregating V segments might be attributable to linkage disequilibrium, but an unknown experimental factor could not be ruled out. Compared with equally common non-associated chains, HLA-associated TCR beta chains in a later analysis were more clonally expanded and had lower generation probabilities. Specific HLA alleles were associated with 15,000 to 20,000 TCR beta sequences at a false discovery rate of 0.05 in a later analysis. The sequencing pipeline was judged likely to have produced a cluster of highly shared sequence variants as a technical artifact. A later analysis found that most CMV-associated TCR beta chains appeared HLA-restricted, with HLA associations seemingly driven largely by CMV exposure. Some IMGT-functional V segments, including TRBV6-2 and TRBV6-3, could not be told apart with the 87-base-pair reads, so those segments were excluded. The classifier was reported to diagnose cytomegalovirus status with high specificity and sensitivity in both the original cohort and the validation cohort. According to a later analysis, TCR association rates differed among HLA loci, with DRB1 alleles showing the most associated TCRs and HLA-C alleles showing the fewest. Because counts were too low, about 18 rarely observed V segments, including chromosome 9 orphons, were excluded from the earlier analysis of about 500 of the donors. According to a later analysis, parvovirus B19, influenza, CMV and Epstein-Barr virus appeared linked to several top co-occurrence clusters.

The V gene is TRBV4-3 and the J gene is TRBJ2-1; TRBD2 agrees with 8 junctional bases. Sequenced sample: PBMCs. The source is a male donor in good health and CMV-seronegative. CDR3 loop: CASSPGRGIYNEQFF. The sequenced DNA: TGCGCCAGCAGCCCCGGGAGGGGCATCTACAATGAGCAGTTCTTC.